The clone carrying this T cell receptor (beta chain) was found a few times. Antigen: not known. These data are taken from a study of radiation and T cells in renal cell carcinoma. Across the whole study: Nephrectomy followed 15 Gy stereotactic body radiation by 4 weeks.

Germline V gene data show CDR1 as LNHDA and CDR2 as SQIVND (reference sequence). The CDR3 covers 15 residues. Trimming removed 6 bases at V and 3 bases at J, with 14 bases between. Clones were sequenced by immunoSEQ multiplex PCR, and TCRdb holds only the in-frame ones, with some missing. Of 70,000 or so clones in the sample, around 76% are singletons; the top ten hold less than 7%. Study findings and constraints: Top tumor clonotypes rose in blood 2 weeks post-radiation, then contracted.

Time point described: blood 2 weeks post-SBRT. Treatment reported: 15 Gy SBRT to primary tumor, nephrectomy 4 weeks later. Serial blood draws occurred at baseline and 2 and 4 weeks post-SBRT. This renal cell carcinoma was of the clear cell type. The receptor was derived from a man in his sixties with renal cell carcinoma. The rearrangement links TRBV19 to TRBJ1-4; possible D gene TRBD1, 6 bases. Material: blood, obtained from a patient whose treatment included radiotherapy and nephrectomy. The CDR3 nucleotides are TGTGCCAGTAGCCATCAGGGGTCCGCTAATGAAAAACTGTTTTTT. Translation gives CASSHQGSANEKLFF.